This T cell receptor (beta chain) was captured in a study of T cells in localized non-small cell lung cancer (dated by TCRdb to about 2020). About the investigation overall: T cell repertoires of 236 early-stage NSCLC patients were analyzed, with tumors being compared against uninvolved tumor-adjacent lungs. The cohort comprised some 240 treatment-naïve NSCLC patients with resected, localized lung tumors. The mean age of the NSCLC patients was roughly 63 years, with 130 or so men and 85 to 110 women. Overall study outcomes, separate from this receptor: Because multi-region tumor sequencing was not done, intratumor heterogeneity could not be ruled out. The highest T cell clonality was observed in uninvolved tumor-adjacent lung, where clonality exceeded that of tumor, suggesting that antigenic responses were more focused in uninvolved tumor-adjacent lung. Of the top 100 tumor clones, a median of around 57 were detected in paired uninvolved adjacent lung; about 28 were also among that lung's top 100. Longer overall survival was associated with higher blood T cell density, whereas shorter survival was associated with higher adjacent-lung clonality. Because the study design was exploratory, TCR variables were selected using unadjusted p-values without false-discovery rate correction.

The immunoSEQ Assay was used to sequence TCR beta CDR3 regions from DNA. The authors processed their data as follows. T cell density was computed as TCR beta template counts normalized to usable DNA estimated by amplifying housekeeping genes. Richness was estimated using the preseqR package, with extrapolation to 400,000 templates for PBMC samples and to 120,000 templates for tissue samples. Clonality was calculated as one minus Pielou's evenness. Tissue-enriched TCRs were identified through differential abundance testing performed on productive amino-acid clonotypes, with a minimum total count of 5 and an alpha of 0.1. The Jaccard Index and the Morisita Overlap Index were used to quantify repertoire overlap between compartments. GLIPH grouped TCR beta CDR3s together with public tetramer-defined viral CDR3s, and a viral motif had to include at least three viral sequences and also show V-gene enrichment. TCRdb re-hosts the immuneACCESS table, in-frame sequences only. Its copies lack some clones; in the studies checked, an unresolved V gene accounts for under half of them, and the cause for the rest is not known. V, J and clone size are those of that table, while D and trimming were read from the DNA. This sample has 23,000 or so clones in its table, and 88% of those were observed once. The top ten hold almost 30% of the sample.

At diagnosis, peripheral blood, uninvolved tumor-adjacent lung and tumor were collected and were preserved as a mix of fresh-frozen and FFPE material. For TCR repertoire profiling, blood samples were analyzed in the form of peripheral blood mononuclear cells. Spanning cysteine to phenylalanine, the CDR3 consists of 15 amino acids. Only CDR3 DNA is held: 45 bases, read in frame from base 1. Compared with germline, V lacks 4 bases and J lacks 5 bases; bases without a gene match: 7. Sequences MGHRA (CDR1) and YSYEKL (CDR2) are obtained from the germline V gene. As concerns this clone: Its antigen remains undetermined. No much larger clonotype is one base removed from it; base qualities were not supplied.

This clonotype was sampled from a male donor older than 55 with stage II lung adenocarcinoma. The receptor chain draws on TRBV4-1 and TRBJ1-4; 7 central bases correspond to TRBD1. The sample in question was peripheral blood mononuclear cells, obtained before any cancer treatment. The sequence in DNA is TGCGCCAGCAGCCCAGACAGGGTAATAAATGAAAAACTGTTTTTT. This sequence encodes CASSPDRVINEKLFF.